Below, 2 T cell receptor beta chains from the same sample are listed, as sequenced in a study of blood T cells in healthy people across ages. Alongside a J-beta primer mix, a sample-barcoded 5' primer served in a second PCR lasting about 7 to 12 cycles. A single record per CDR3 protein comes from TCRdb applying MiXCR to the 5' RACE reads. Among some 670,000 distinct CDR3 sequences, around 52% were seen once, and the ten largest hold roughly 14%. Specimen: blood. These receptors all come from a woman aged 80 or older in good health.

J is TRBJ2-7 and V is TRBV3-1; 13 bases are a match to TRBD2. V shed 4 bases and J 1 base; nucleotides not matched to a gene: 4. Germline values: CDR1 LGHDT, CDR2 YNNKEL (reference sequence). CDR3 length equals 16 residues. The CDR3 is CASSPGLAGVSYEQYF. DNA for the CDR3: TGTGCCAGCAGCCCTGGACTAGCGGGAGTGTCCTACGAGCAGTACTTC.

This clonotype came up many times. CDR3 amino acids: CSASQTGDFGSPLHF. The DNA for the CDR3 is TGCAGTGCTAGCCAGACAGGGGATTTTGGTTCACCCCTCCACTTT. This chain links TRBV20-1 with TRBJ1-6; 8 bases match TRBD1. This CDR3 is built from 15 residues. Germline V CDR1 and CDR2: DFQATT, SNEGSKA (reference sequence). The ends lost 3 bases at V and 9 bases at J; junction bases unmatched: 10.